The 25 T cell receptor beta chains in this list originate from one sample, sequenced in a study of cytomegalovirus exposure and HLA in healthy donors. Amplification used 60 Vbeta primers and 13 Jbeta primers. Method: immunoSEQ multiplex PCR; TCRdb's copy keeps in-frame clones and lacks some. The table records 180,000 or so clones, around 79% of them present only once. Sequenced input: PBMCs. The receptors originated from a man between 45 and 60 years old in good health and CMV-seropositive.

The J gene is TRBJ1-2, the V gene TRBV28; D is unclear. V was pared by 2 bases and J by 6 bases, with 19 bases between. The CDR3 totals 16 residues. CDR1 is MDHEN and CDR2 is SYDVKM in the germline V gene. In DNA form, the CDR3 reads TGTGCCAGCAGTTTACAAGCCCGGACGGGGAGGAATGGCTACACCTTC. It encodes CASSLQARTGRNGYTF.

Here the CDR3 DNA reads TGCGCCAGCAGCCAAGGTCCGGGGTTCCAGGATTCACCCCTCCACTTT. Translating it yields CASSQGPGFQDSPLHF. The chain employs TRBV4-3 and TRBJ1-6; unclear D gene. Trimming pared 1 base from V and 8 bases from J, leaving 15 bases between. The CDR3 extends over 16 amino acids. Germline lookup yields CDR1 LGHNA and CDR2 YSLEER.

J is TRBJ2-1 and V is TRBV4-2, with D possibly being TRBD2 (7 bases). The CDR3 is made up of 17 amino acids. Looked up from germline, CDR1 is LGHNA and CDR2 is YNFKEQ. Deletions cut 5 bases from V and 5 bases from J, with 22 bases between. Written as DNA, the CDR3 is TGTGCCAGCAGCATGAGGGGGGGGGCTAGAGAGCACAATGAGCAGTTCTTC. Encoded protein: CASSMRGGAREHNEQFF.

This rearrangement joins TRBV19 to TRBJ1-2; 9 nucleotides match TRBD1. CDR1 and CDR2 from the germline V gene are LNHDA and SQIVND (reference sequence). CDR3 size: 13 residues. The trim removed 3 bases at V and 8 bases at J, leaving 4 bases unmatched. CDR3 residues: CASSIWTGEGYTF. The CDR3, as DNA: TGTGCCAGTAGTATTTGGACAGGGGAAGGCTACACCTTC. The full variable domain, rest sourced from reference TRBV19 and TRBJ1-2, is DGGITQSPKYLFRKEGQNVTLSCEQNLNHDAMYWYRQDPGQGLRLIYYSQIVNDFQKGDIAEGYSVSREKKESFPLTVTSAQKNPTAFYLCASSIWTGEGYTFGSGTRLTVV.

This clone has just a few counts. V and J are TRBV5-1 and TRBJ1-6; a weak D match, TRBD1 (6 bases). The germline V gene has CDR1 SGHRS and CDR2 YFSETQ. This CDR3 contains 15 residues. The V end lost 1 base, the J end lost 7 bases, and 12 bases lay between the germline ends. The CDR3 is CASSLSRGQNSPLHF. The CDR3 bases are TGCGCCAGCAGCTTGAGCAGGGGTCAAAATTCACCCCTCCACTTT.

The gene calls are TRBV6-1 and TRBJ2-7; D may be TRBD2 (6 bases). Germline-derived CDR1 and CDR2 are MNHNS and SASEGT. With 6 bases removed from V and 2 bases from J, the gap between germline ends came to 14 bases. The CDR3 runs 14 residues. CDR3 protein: CASRERRGPYEQYV. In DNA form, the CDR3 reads TGTGCCAGCAGGGAGAGGAGGGGTCCCTACGAGCAGTACGTC.

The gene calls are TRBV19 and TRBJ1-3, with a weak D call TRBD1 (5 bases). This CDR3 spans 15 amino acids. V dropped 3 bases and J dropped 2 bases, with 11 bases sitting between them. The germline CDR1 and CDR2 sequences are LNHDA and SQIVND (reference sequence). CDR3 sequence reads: CASSMGGSAGNTIYF. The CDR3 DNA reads TGTGCCAGTAGTATGGGGGGATCCGCTGGAAACACCATATATTTT.

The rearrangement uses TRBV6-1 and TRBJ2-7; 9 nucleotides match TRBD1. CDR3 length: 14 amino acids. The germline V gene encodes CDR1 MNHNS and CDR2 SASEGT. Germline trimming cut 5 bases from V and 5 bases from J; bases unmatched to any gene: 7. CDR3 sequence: CASSPTGGLNEQYV. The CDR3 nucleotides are TGTGCCAGCAGTCCAACAGGGGGCCTCAACGAGCAGTACGTC.

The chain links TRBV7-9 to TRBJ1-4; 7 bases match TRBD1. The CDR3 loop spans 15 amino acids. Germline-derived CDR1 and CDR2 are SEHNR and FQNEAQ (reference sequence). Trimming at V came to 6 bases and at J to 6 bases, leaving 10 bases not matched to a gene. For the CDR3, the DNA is TGTGCCAGCAGTTATGTTTCAGGGGGTCATGAAAAACTGTTTTTT. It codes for CASSYVSGGHEKLFF. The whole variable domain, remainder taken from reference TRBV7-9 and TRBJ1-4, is DTGVSQNPRHKITKRGQNVTFRCDPISEHNRLYWYRQTLGQGPEFLTYFQNEAQLEKSRLLSDRFSAERPKGSFSTLEIQRTEQGDSAMYLCASSYVSGGHEKLFFGSGTQLSVL.

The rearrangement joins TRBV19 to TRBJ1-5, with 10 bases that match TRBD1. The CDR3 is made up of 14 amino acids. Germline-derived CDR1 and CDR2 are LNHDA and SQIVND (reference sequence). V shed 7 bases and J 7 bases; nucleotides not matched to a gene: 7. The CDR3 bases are TGTGCCAGTACCGGGACAGGGGTTGGGCAGCCCCAGCATTTT. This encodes CASTGTGVGQPQHF.

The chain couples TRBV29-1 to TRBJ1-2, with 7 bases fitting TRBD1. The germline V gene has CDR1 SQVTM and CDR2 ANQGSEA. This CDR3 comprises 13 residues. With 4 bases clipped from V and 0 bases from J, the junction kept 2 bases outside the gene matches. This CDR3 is CSVVTGANYGYTF. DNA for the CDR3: TGCAGCGTTGTCACAGGGGCTAACTATGGCTACACCTTC.

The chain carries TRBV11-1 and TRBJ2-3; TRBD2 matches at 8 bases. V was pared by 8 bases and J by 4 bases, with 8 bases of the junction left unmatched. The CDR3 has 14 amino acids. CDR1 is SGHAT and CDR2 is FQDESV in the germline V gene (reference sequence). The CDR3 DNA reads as TGTGCCAGCGTGGACGGGGGGGGCTCAGATACGCAGTATTTT. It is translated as CASVDGGGSDTQYF.

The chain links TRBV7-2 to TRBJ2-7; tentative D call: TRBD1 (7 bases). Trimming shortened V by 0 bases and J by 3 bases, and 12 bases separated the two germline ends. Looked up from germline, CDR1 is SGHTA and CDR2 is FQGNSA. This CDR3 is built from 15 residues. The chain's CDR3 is CASSLAAGGSYEQYF. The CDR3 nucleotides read TGTGCCAGCAGCTTAGCTGCAGGGGGGAGCTACGAGCAGTACTTC.

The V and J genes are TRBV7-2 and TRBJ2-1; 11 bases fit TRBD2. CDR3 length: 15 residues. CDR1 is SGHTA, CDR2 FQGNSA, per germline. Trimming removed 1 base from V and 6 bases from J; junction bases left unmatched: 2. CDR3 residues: CASSLVSGGANEQFF. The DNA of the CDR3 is TGTGCCAGCAGCTTAGTTAGCGGGGGGGCCAATGAGCAGTTCTTC.

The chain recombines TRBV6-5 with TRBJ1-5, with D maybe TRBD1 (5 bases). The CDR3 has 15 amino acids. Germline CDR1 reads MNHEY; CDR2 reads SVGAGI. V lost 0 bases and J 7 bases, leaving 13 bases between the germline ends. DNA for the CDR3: TGTGCCAGCAGTTACTCGAAAGGGGCGGCGCAGCCCCAGCATTTT. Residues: CASSYSKGAAQPQHF.

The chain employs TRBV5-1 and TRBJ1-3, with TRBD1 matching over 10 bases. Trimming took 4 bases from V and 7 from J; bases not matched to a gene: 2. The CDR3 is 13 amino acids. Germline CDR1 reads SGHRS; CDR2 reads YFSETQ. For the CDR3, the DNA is TGCGCCAGCAGCCTGGACAGGGGGAACACCATATATTTT. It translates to CASSLDRGNTIYF. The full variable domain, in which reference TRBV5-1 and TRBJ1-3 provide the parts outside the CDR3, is KAGVTQTPRYLIKTRGQQVTLSCSPISGHRSVSWYQQTPGQGLQFLFEYFSETQRNKGNFPGRFSGRQFSNSRSEMNVSTLELGDSALYLCASSLDRGNTIYFGEGSWLTVV.

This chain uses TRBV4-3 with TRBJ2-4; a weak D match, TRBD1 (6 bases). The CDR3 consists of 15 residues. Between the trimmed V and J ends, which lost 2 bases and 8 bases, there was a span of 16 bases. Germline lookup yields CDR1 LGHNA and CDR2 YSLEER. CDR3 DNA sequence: TGCGCCAGCAGCCAACTGACAGGAAGCGACGACATTCAGTACTTC. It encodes CASSQLTGSDDIQYF.

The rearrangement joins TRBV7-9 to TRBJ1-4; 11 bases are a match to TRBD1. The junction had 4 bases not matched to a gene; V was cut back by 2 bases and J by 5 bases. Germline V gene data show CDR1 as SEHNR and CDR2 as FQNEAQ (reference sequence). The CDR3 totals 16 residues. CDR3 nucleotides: TGTGCCAGCAGCTTAAGCGGGACAGGGGGGAATGAAAAACTGTTTTTT. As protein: CASSLSGTGGNEKLFF.

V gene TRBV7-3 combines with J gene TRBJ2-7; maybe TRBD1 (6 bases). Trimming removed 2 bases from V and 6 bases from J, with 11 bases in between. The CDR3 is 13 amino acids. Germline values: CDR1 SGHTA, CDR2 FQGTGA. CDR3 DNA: TGTGCCAGCAGCTTAGGGGTAGGGGGCGAGCAGTACTTC. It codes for CASSLGVGGEQYF.

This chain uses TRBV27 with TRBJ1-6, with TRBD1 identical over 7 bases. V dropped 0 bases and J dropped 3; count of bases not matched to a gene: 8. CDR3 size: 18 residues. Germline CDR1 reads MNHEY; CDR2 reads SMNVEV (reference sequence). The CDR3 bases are TGTGCCAGCAGTTTATCGAGGGACAGTTTAGGCTATAATTCACCCCTCCACTTT. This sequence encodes CASSLSRDSLGYNSPLHF.

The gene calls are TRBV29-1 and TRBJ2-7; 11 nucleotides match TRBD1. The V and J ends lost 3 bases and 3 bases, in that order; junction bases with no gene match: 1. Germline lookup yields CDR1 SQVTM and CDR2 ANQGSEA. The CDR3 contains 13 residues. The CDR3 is CSVEGQGGYEQYF. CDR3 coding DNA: TGCAGCGTTGAGGGACAGGGGGGCTACGAGCAGTACTTC.

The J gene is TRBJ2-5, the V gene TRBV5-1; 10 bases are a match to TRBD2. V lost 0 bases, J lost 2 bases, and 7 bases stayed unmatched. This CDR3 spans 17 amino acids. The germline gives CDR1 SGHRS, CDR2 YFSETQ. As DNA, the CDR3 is TGCGCCAGCAGCTTGGAGCGGGGGGGCCCGGGGCAAGAGACCCAGTACTTC. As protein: CASSLERGGPGQETQYF.

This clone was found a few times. The CDR3 is CASSFWSTGQPQHF. CDR3 DNA: TGTGCCAGCAGTTTTTGGTCCACGGGGCAGCCCCAGCATTTT. The V and J genes are TRBV28 and TRBJ1-5, with D unclear. The CDR3 consists of 14 residues. The V gene lost 3 bases and the J gene lost 7 bases, with 13 bases spanning the gap. Looked up from germline, CDR1 is MDHEN and CDR2 is SYDVKM.

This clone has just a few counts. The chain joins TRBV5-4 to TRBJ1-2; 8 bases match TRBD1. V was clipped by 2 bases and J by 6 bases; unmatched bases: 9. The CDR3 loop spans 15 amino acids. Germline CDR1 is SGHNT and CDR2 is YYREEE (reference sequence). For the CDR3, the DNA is TGTGCCAGCAGCTTTGGCCAGGACAGGGTGGATGGCTACACCTTC. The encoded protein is CASSFGQDRVDGYTF.

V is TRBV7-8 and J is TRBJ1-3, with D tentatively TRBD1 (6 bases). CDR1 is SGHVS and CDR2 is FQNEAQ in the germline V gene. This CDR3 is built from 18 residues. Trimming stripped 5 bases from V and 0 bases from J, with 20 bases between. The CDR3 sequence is CASSNEDRSTFSGNTIYF. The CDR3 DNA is TGTGCCAGCAGCAATGAAGACAGGTCTACTTTCTCTGGAAACACCATATATTTT.